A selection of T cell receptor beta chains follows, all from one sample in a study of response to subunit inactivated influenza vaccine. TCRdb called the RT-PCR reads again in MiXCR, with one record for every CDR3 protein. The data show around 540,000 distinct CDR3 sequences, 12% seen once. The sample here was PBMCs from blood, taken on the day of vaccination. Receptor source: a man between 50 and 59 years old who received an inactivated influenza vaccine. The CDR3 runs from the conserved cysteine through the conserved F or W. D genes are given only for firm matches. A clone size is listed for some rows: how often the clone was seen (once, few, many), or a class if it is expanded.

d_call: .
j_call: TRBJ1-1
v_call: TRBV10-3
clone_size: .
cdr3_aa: CAISESLGGNTEAFF
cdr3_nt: TGTGCCATCAGTGAGTCGCTCGGGGGGAACACTGAAGCTTTCTTT

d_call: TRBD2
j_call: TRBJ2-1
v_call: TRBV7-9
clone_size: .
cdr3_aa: CASRPTSGLEQFF
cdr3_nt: TGTGCCAGCAGACCCACTAGCGGATTAGAGCAGTTCTTC

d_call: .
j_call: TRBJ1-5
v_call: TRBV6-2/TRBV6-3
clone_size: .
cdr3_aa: CASSYVGMGQRHQPQHF
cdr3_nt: TGTGCCAGCAGTTACGTCGGGATGGGGCAGCGCCATCAGCCCCAGCATTTT

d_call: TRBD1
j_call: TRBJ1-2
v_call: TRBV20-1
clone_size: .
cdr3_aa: CSARGQGVAGYTF
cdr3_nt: TGCAGTGCTAGAGGACAGGGCGTCGCTGGCTACACCTTC

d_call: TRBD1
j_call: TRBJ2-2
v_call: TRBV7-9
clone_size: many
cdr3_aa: CASSRQGTGELFF
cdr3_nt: TGTGCCAGCAGCAGACAGGGCACCGGGGAGCTGTTTTTT

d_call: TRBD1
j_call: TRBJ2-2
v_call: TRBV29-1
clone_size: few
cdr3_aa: CSVRQGGDGELFF
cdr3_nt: TGCAGCGTGAGACAGGGTGGTGACGGGGAGCTGTTTTTT

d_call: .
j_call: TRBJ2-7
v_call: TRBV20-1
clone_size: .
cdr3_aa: CSARPGLYEQYF
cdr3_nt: TGCAGTGCTAGGCCCGGGTTATACGAGCAGTACTTC

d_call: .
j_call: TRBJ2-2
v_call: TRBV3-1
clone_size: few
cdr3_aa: CASSQDWDSYTGELFF
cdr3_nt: TGTGCCAGCAGCCAAGATTGGGACTCGTACACCGGGGAGCTGTTTTTT

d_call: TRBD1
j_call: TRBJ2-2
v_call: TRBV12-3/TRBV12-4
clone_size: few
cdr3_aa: CASSADRDRGTGELFF
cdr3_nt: TGTGCCAGCAGTGCCGACCGGGACAGGGGCACTGGGGAGCTGTTTTTT

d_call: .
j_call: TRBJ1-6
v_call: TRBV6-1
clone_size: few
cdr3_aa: CASSEMGLTPLHF
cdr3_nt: TGTGCCAGCAGTGAAATGGGATTAACACCCCTCCACTTT

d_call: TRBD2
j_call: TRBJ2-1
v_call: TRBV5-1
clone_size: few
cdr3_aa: CASSSPSGGSGGWYNEQFF
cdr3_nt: TGCGCCAGCAGCTCCCCCTCGGGAGGTAGCGGGGGATGGTACAATGAGCAGTTCTTC